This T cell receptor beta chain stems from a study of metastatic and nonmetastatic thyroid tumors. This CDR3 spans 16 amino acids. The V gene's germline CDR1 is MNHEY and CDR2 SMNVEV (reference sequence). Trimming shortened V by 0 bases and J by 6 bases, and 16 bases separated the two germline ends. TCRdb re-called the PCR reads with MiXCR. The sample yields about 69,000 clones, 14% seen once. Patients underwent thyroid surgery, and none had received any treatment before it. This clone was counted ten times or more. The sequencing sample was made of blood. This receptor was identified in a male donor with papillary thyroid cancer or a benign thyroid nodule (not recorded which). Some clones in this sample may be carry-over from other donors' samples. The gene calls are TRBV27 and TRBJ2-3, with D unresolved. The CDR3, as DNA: TGTGCCAGCAGTTTATCGTGGATTTTCCGCGTGGATACGCAGTATTTT. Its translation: CASSLSWIFRVDTQYF.